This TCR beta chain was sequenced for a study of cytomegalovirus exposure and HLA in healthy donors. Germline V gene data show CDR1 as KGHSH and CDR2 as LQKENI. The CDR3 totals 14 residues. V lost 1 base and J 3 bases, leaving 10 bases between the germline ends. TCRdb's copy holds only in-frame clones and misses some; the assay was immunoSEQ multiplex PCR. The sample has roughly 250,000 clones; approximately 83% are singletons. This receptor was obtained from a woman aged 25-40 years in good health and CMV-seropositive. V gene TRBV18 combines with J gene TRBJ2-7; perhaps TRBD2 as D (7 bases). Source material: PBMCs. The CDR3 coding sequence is TGTGCCAGCTCACCACAGGGGGAGGGCTACGAGCAGTACTTC. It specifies CASSPQGEGYEQYF.